Shown below are 10 T cell receptor beta chains from a single sample sequenced in a study of OX40 agonist ivuxolimab in advanced cancers. The assay was immunoSEQ multiplex PCR, and TCRdb's table has in-frame clones only and misses some. The sample consists of around 40,000 clones, about 88% of them appearing once. Sequencing used CD4+ or CD8+ T cells sorted from blood, obtained in a trial of the OX40 agonist ivuxolimab. Receptors were obtained from an adult with an advanced solid tumor such as melanoma, head and neck, liver or kidney cancer.

The chain links TRBV6-6 to TRBJ2-2; weak D call: TRBD1 (6 bases). Germline values: CDR1 MNHNY, CDR2 SVGAGI (reference sequence). This CDR3 comprises 14 residues. V was trimmed by 7 bases and J by 4 bases, leaving 13 bases between them. CDR3 region: CASTRTGSTGELFF. The CDR3 nucleotides read TGTGCCAGCACCCGAACAGGGTCCACCGGGGAGCTGTTTTTT.

CDR3 bases: TGTGCCAGCAGCTTTTGGGGGTCGATAAGCAATCAGCCCCAGCATTTT. This translates into CASSFWGSISNQPQHF. The chain has TRBV5-6 and TRBJ1-5; maybe TRBD1 (5 bases). With 2 bases removed from V and 1 base from J, the gap between germline ends came to 13 bases. The CDR3 has 16 residues. Germline V CDR1 and CDR2: SGHDT, YYEEEE.

This chain joins TRBV7-2 and TRBJ2-5; 12 bases agree with TRBD2. With 0 bases clipped from V and 2 bases from J, the junction kept 10 bases outside the gene matches. This CDR3 has 19 amino acids. Germline V gene lookup returns CDR1 SGHTA and CDR2 FQGNSA. The CDR3 nucleotides read TGTGCCAGCAGCTTAGCCTTGGCTAGCGGGGGGGCGGAGCAAGAGACCCAGTACTTC. Translation: CASSLALASGGAEQETQYF.

The chain is built from TRBV7-2 and TRBJ1-3, with D unresolved. V was clipped by 3 bases and J by 1 base, with 16 bases between them. This CDR3 has 17 amino acids. Germline V lookup: CDR1 SGHTA, CDR2 FQGNSA. Here the CDR3 reads CASSLYEAPRSGNTIYF. CDR3 sequence (DNA): TGTGCCAGCAGCTTGTATGAGGCGCCCAGATCTGGAAACACCATATATTTT.

V gene TRBV4-2 combines with J gene TRBJ2-3; 16 positions agree with TRBD2. J was trimmed by 0 bases and V by 0 bases; bases with no gene match: 3. The CDR3 consists of 19 residues. Germline V gene data show CDR1 as LGHNA and CDR2 as YNFKEQ. The chain's CDR3 is CASSQEEGLAGGSTDTQYF. The CDR3 nucleotides read TGTGCCAGCAGCCAAGAAGAGGGACTAGCGGGGGGGAGCACAGATACGCAGTATTTT.

The V gene is TRBV4-3, the J gene TRBJ1-1, with D possibly being TRBD1 (5 bases). Between the trimmed V and J ends, which lost 1 base and 0 bases, there was a span of 9 bases. The CDR3 consists of 15 residues. Looked up from germline, CDR1 is LGHNA and CDR2 is YSLEER. The CDR3 here is CASSQVGTVNTEAFF. DNA of the CDR3: TGCGCCAGCAGCCAAGTAGGGACGGTGAACACTGAAGCTTTCTTT.

This clone has only a few counts. The rearrangement uses TRBV7-2 and TRBJ1-2; D perhaps matches TRBD1 (5 bases). The V end lost 4 bases, the J end lost 4 bases, and 13 bases lay between the germline ends. Germline V gene sequence: CDR1 SGHTA, CDR2 FQGNSA. This CDR3 has 14 amino acids. The CDR3 loop is CASSSRDGPYGYTF. Here the CDR3 DNA reads TGTGCCAGCAGCTCCCGGGACGGACCCTATGGCTACACCTTC. Based on the CDR3 plus reference TRBV7-2 and TRBJ1-2, the full variable domain is GAGVSQSPSNKVTEKGKDVELRCDPISGHTALYWYRQSLGQGLEFLIYFQGNSAPDKSGLPSDRFSAERTGGSVSTLTIQRTQQEDSAVYLCASSSRDGPYGYTFGSGTRLTVV.

This rearrangement joins TRBV7-6 to TRBJ2-7; 7 bases fit TRBD2. J lost 0 bases, V lost 5 bases, and 4 bases had no gene match. This CDR3 is built from 14 residues. Per germline, CDR1 SGHVS and CDR2 FNYEAQ. CDR3 nucleotides: TGTGCCAGCAGCCCAGGGACTATCTCCTACGAGCAGTACTTC. Amino acid sequence: CASSPGTISYEQYF.

This sequence joins TRBV27 and TRBJ2-5; D may correspond to TRBD1 or TRBD2 (5 bases each). Per the germline V gene, CDR1 is MNHEY and CDR2 is SMNVEV (reference sequence). V was clipped by 10 bases and J by 1 base, with 10 bases between them. The CDR3 is 12 amino acids. Written as DNA, the CDR3 is TGTGCCACCCGAGGGGTCCAAGAGACCCAGTACTTC. It specifies CATRGVQETQYF.

The chain is built from TRBV4-2 and TRBJ1-3; D call uncertain. Trimming cost V 6 bases and J 5 bases, with 26 bases left between them. Germline-derived CDR1 and CDR2 are LGHNA and YNFKEQ. This CDR3 has 18 amino acids. The chain's CDR3 is CASRPPDPGQLPRNTIYF. In nucleotides, the CDR3 is TGTGCCAGCAGACCTCCTGACCCGGGCCAACTACCGCGAAACACCATATATTTT.